This T cell receptor (beta chain) was identified during a study of Graves' ophthalmopathy and Graves' hyperthyroidism. RNA transcripts were the source from which TCR beta CDR3 regions were amplified. Second-round multiplex PCR followed a first-round RT-PCR using HTBI primers. TCRdb recomputed calls from the multiplex PCR reads with MiXCR, one row per CDR3 protein. The table records around 670,000 distinct CDR3 sequences, approximately 40% of them present only once. This CDR3 is 15 amino acids long. V lost 10 bases and J lost 2; bases outside the gene matches: 8. Germline CDR1 and CDR2: ENHRY and SYGVKD.

The chain links TRBV10-3 to TRBJ1-1, with TRBD1 identical over 12 bases. The sequenced material came from peripheral blood. The receptor's source is an adult man with Graves' ophthalmopathy. The CDR3 is CATLGDRGLNTEAFF. The CDR3 region has the DNA TGTGCCACCCTGGGGGACAGGGGGCTAAACACTGAAGCTTTCTTT.